This T cell receptor beta chain was sequenced during a study of shared clonotypes between healthy human individuals. The authors loaded roughly 200 ng DNA, roughly 27,000 T cell genomes, into sorted-subset replicate PCRs. The protocol was immunoSEQ multiplex PCR, while the TCRdb copy is restricted to in-frame clones and leaves out a portion. This sample carries some 2.1 million clones, over 85% of them seen once, and the ten largest clones take 1.5% to 2%. Germline V gene sequence: CDR1 MNHEY, CDR2 SMNVEV (reference sequence). There are 15 residues in the CDR3. Trimming took 5 bases from V and 0 from J; bases not matched to a gene: 4. Positive CCR7 selection of CD45RO-negative cells yielded the naive CD8 cells, and terminally differentiated effector memory CD45RA+ cells were excluded.

V is TRBV27 and J is TRBJ2-1; 7 bases are shared with TRBD2. The clonotype originates from a young man in good health. Some clones in this sample may be carry-over from other donors' samples. The source material was naive CD8+ T cells from PBMCs. The CDR3 spells CASSVSGGSYNEQFF. DNA of the CDR3: TGTGCCAGCAGTGTCTCGGGGGGCTCCTACAATGAGCAGTTCTTC.